The 5 T cell receptor beta chains below all came from one sample that was sequenced in a study of cytomegalovirus exposure and HLA in healthy donors. Sequenced by immunoSEQ multiplex PCR; TCRdb stores in-frame clones only, minus some. The sample includes about 50,000 clones, around 90% seen only once; the top ten take 0.9% to 1.4%. Sequencing was carried out using PBMCs. These receptors all stem from a man between 18 and 35 years old in good health and CMV-seronegative.

The V call is TRBV6-5, the J call TRBJ2-1; 11 bases match TRBD2. This CDR3 has 15 residues. The germline V gene has CDR1 MNHEY and CDR2 SVGAGI. Trimming removed 6 bases from V and 4 bases from J; junction bases left unmatched: 5. Here the CDR3 DNA reads TGTGCCAGCAGCACCGGGACTAGCGGTTACAATGAGCAGTTCTTC. It codes for CASSTGTSGYNEQFF.

The chain employs TRBV29-1 and TRBJ2-1; D perhaps matches TRBD2 (6 bases). V lost 6 bases and J 10 bases, leaving 16 bases between the germline ends. The CDR3 spans 12 residues. Germline CDR1 is SQVTM and CDR2 is ANQGSEA. The CDR3 protein is CSVVPGLGEQFF. CDR3 sequence (DNA): TGCAGCGTGGTCCCGGGACTTGGAGAGCAGTTCTTC.

V is TRBV29-1 and J is TRBJ2-7; D perhaps matches TRBD2 (6 bases). Germline CDR1 SQVTM, CDR2 ANQGSEA. The CDR3 is 12 amino acids. V dropped 3 bases and J dropped 3 bases, with 9 bases sitting between them. CDR3 nucleotides: TGCAGCGTTGAGGCGGACTACTACGAGCAGTACTTC. Its protein is CSVEADYYEQYF.

CDR3 residues: CASSQQGGGSGANVLTF. The CDR3 DNA reads as TGTGCCAGCAGCCAACAGGGGGGAGGATCTGGGGCCAACGTCCTGACTTTC. This chain connects TRBV4-2 to TRBJ2-6; D is possibly TRBD1 (7 bases). The CDR3 totals 17 residues. V lost 2 bases and J lost 1, with 12 bases in between. CDR1 LGHNA and CDR2 YNFKEQ come from the germline V gene.

The gene calls are TRBV27 and TRBJ2-7, with TRBD1 as a possible D gene (6 bases). The length of the CDR3 is 14 residues. Deletions cut 1 base from V and 2 bases from J, with 9 bases between. The germline gives CDR1 MNHEY, CDR2 SMNVEV (reference sequence). CDR3 amino acids: CASSLLTGTYEQYF. CDR3 nucleotide sequence: TGTGCCAGCAGTTTATTAACAGGGACCTACGAGCAGTACTTC.